The 16 T cell receptor beta chains listed next were all sequenced from one sample in a study of CD8 T cells in Susac syndrome. RNA totalling roughly 0.45 to 1 ug underwent reverse transcription with random hexamers. TCRdb used MiXCR to reprocess the immunoSEQ multiplex PCR reads, holding one entry per CDR3 protein. Here the sample spans approximately 94,000 distinct CDR3 sequences, 95% being singletons. Sequencing input: CD8+ T cells from PBMCs. The receptors come from a human donor with Susac syndrome.

The rearrangement uses TRBV27 and TRBJ1-1; D is unresolved. This CDR3 comprises 13 residues. Germline CDR1 reads MNHEY; CDR2 reads SMNVEV (reference sequence). Trimming stripped 4 bases from V and 0 bases from J, with 6 bases between. The CDR3 loop reads CASSSRLNTEAFF. DNA of the CDR3: TGTGCCAGCAGTTCCCGGCTGAACACTGAAGCTTTCTTT.

This chain connects TRBV4-1 to TRBJ2-2, with unresolved D. V gave up 4 bases and J gave up 5 bases, with 8 bases separating them. This CDR3 has 13 amino acids. Germline assignment: CDR1 MGHRA and CDR2 YSYEKL. For the CDR3, the DNA is TGCGCCAGCAGCCCCCATTCTACCGGGGAGCTGTTTTTT. Encoded protein: CASSPHSTGELFF.

There are a few counts of this clonotype. V usage is TRBV18 and J usage is TRBJ2-3; D is unclear. Germline V lookup: CDR1 KGHSH, CDR2 LQKENI. V lost 1 base, J lost 6 bases, and 2 bases lay in between. CDR3 length equals 11 residues. Written as DNA, the CDR3 is TGTGCCAGCTCACCACGGGATACGCAGTATTTT. It encodes CASSPRDTQYF.

This rearrangement joins TRBV12-2 to TRBJ2-7; TRBD1 was called by the table and not checked on the DNA. TRBV12-2 is reported as a pseudogene. This CDR3 comprises 15 residues. CDR3 protein: CASRFGQGVFDEQYF. Written as DNA, the CDR3 is TGTGCAAGTCGCTTCGGACAGGGGGTTTTCGACGAGCAGTACTTC.

J is TRBJ1-2 and V is TRBV7-6, with D hard to call. Germline loops: CDR1 SGHVS, CDR2 FNYEAQ. V was trimmed by 5 bases and J by 6 bases, leaving 13 bases between them. The CDR3 sequence is 13 residues long. In DNA, the CDR3 is TGTGCCAGCAGCGAACATGAGCTGGATGGCTACACCTTC. Its protein is CASSEHELDGYTF.

The gene calls are TRBV2 and TRBJ2-4, with 9 nucleotides matching TRBD1. The CDR3 runs to 14 residues. The trim removed 1 base at V and 6 bases at J, leaving 1 base unmatched. Germline CDR1 and CDR2: SNHLY and FYNNEI. The CDR3 loop reads CASSEGQGVNIQYF. CDR3 DNA sequence: TGTGCCAGCAGTGAAGGACAGGGGGTAAACATTCAGTACTTC. The full variable domain, rest sourced from reference TRBV2 and TRBJ2-4, is EPEVTQTPSHQVTQMGQEVILRCVPISNHLYFYWYRQILGQKVEFLVSFYNNEISEKSEIFDDQFSVERPDGSNFTLKIRSTKLEDSAMYFCASSEGQGVNIQYFGAGTRLSVL.

V usage is TRBV28 and J usage is TRBJ2-5, with D possibly being TRBD1 (6 bases). Between the trimmed V and J ends, which lost 6 bases and 4 bases, there was a span of 18 bases. The V gene's germline CDR1 is MDHEN and CDR2 SYDVKM. The CDR3 has 15 residues. The CDR3 nucleotides read TGTGCCAGCAGACCGACAGGCCCGATGGGAGAGACCCAGTACTTC. It is translated as CASRPTGPMGETQYF.

The CDR3 region has the DNA TGCGCCAGCAAACGATTGGGGGACCGGGCAGGAATGGACTATGGCTACACCTTC. This gives the protein CASKRLGDRAGMDYGYTF. V usage is TRBV5-1 and J usage is TRBJ1-2, with D perhaps TRBD1 (5 bases). V was pared by 6 bases and J by 3 bases, with 27 bases between. The CDR3 has 18 residues. Looked up from germline, CDR1 is SGHRS and CDR2 is YFSETQ.

The chain couples TRBV3-1 to TRBJ1-1, with 9 bases aligning to TRBD1. CDR1 LGHDT and CDR2 YNNKEL come from the germline V gene (reference sequence). V shed 6 bases and J 5 bases; nucleotides not matched to a gene: 4. This CDR3 has 13 amino acids. CDR3: CASRQGAWTEAFF. The CDR3, as DNA: TGTGCCAGCAGACAGGGGGCTTGGACTGAAGCTTTCTTT.

CDR3 residues: CASSLWGTGELFF. The CDR3 bases are TGTGCCAGCAGTTTATGGGGCACCGGGGAGCTGTTTTTT. The chain uses TRBV28 and TRBJ2-2; D ambiguous. V was pared by 0 bases and J by 4 bases, with 3 bases between. Germline V gives CDR1 MDHEN, CDR2 SYDVKM. This CDR3 contains 13 residues.

This chain links TRBV4-1 with TRBJ2-7; D possibly corresponds to TRBD2 (5 bases). The CDR3 runs to 15 residues. The V end was cut by 0 bases, the J end by 3 bases, with 12 bases between. Germline V gene lookup returns CDR1 MGHRA and CDR2 YSYEKL. This chain's CDR3 is CASSQDPGKHYEQYF. The DNA for the CDR3 is TGCGCCAGCAGCCAAGACCCGGGGAAGCACTACGAGCAGTACTTC.

The V gene is TRBV20-1, the J gene TRBJ2-4; D remains unclear. Germline V gene data show CDR1 as DFQATT and CDR2 as SNEGSKA (reference sequence). V dropped 6 bases and J dropped 7 bases, with 13 bases sitting between them. The CDR3 consists of 12 residues. Here the CDR3 DNA reads TGCAGTGCACGGGCCCTGGAGAACATTCAGTACTTC. Protein sequence: CSARALENIQYF.

CDR3 sequence: CASSSYEQGYPYEQYF. The CDR3 DNA sequence: TGCGCCAGCAGCTCCTACGAACAGGGGTACCCCTACGAGCAGTACTTC. V usage is TRBV5-1 and J usage is TRBJ2-7; the match to TRBD1 covers 7 bases. V lost 3 bases, J lost 2 bases, and 11 bases stayed unmatched. CDR3 length: 16 amino acids. The germline CDR1 and CDR2 sequences are SGHRS and YFSETQ. The full variable domain, rest sourced from reference TRBV5-1 and TRBJ2-7, is KAGVTQTPRYLIKTRGQQVTLSCSPISGHRSVSWYQQTPGQGLQFLFEYFSETQRNKGNFPGRFSGRQFSNSRSEMNVSTLELGDSALYLCASSSYEQGYPYEQYFGPGTRLTVT.

This chain links TRBV12-3 or TRBV12-4 with TRBJ2-1; 10 nucleotides line up with TRBD2. The V gene end was trimmed by 6 bases and the J gene end by 7 bases; junction bases not matched to a gene: 6. This CDR3 is built from 14 residues. The DNA of the CDR3 is TGTGCCAGCAGCCCGGGACTAGCGTGGAATGAGCAGTTCTTC. Translated: CASSPGLAWNEQFF.

The chain recombines TRBV27 with TRBJ1-1, with D maybe TRBD1 (6 bases). The CDR3 runs 15 residues. Germline V lookup: CDR1 MNHEY, CDR2 SMNVEV (reference sequence). V gave up 5 bases and J gave up 0 bases, with 13 bases separating them. This CDR3 is CASSPGTPMNTEAFF. In DNA, the CDR3 is TGTGCCAGCAGTCCGGGGACACCTATGAACACTGAAGCTTTCTTT.

The V call is TRBV18, the J call TRBJ1-5, with TRBD1 as a possible D gene (5 bases). The CDR3 covers 16 residues. Germline V gene sequence: CDR1 KGHSH, CDR2 LQKENI. The V and J ends lost 6 bases and 7 bases respectively, with 22 bases between them. CDR3 in amino acids: CASSRSDSGREQPQHF. The CDR3 DNA reads as TGTGCCAGCTCCCGCTCAGATTCAGGGAGGGAACAGCCCCAGCATTTT. The full variable domain, completed using reference TRBV18 and TRBJ1-5, is NAGVMQNPRHLVRRRGQEARLRCSPMKGHSHVYWYRQLPEEGLKFMVYLQKENIIDESGMPKERFSAEFPKEGPSILRIQQVVRGDSAAYFCASSRSDSGREQPQHFGDGTRLSIL.